These 2 T cell receptor beta chains were sequenced from one sample in a study of T cell responses to AZD1222 COVID-19 vaccine. Assay used: immunoSEQ multiplex PCR; TCRdb lists only in-frame clones, some missing. The sample shows more than 50,000 clones, about 90% of them seen only once. The starting material was peripheral blood, obtained on day 0 of AZD1222 vaccination. The receptors stem from an adult in good health.

The chain combines TRBV7-9 with TRBJ1-1, with D possibly being TRBD1 (5 bases). The germline V and J ends were trimmed by 3 bases and 1 base, with 9 bases remaining between them. The CDR3 extends over 14 amino acids. The germline CDR1 and CDR2 sequences are SEHNR and FQNEAQ (reference sequence). DNA for the CDR3: TGTGCCAGCAGCTTGCAGGGATCGAACACTGAAGCTTTCTTT. The encoded protein is CASSLQGSNTEAFF.

The J gene is TRBJ2-3, the V gene TRBV11-2, with TRBD2 identical over 7 bases. The J segment lost 1 base and the V segment lost 2 bases, leaving 6 bases of the junction unmatched. The germline V gene has CDR1 SGHAT and CDR2 FQNNGV. The CDR3 spans 16 residues. The CDR3 protein is CASSLRPSGGTDTQYF. DNA of the CDR3: TGTGCCAGCAGCTTACGCCCGAGCGGGGGCACAGATACGCAGTATTTT.